These 14 T cell receptor beta chains originate from one sample sequenced in a study of T-cell memory formation after mild COVID-19. TCRdb independently ran MiXCR on the 5' RACE reads; one entry per CDR3 protein. The sample includes 250,000 to 350,000 distinct CDR3 sequences, roughly an eighth seen only once; the top ten take roughly 23%. Sequenced material: PBMCs or a T cell subset sorted from them (not recorded which). These receptors were obtained from a young man who had mild COVID-19 (a few samples of this study predate the infection). Cell type and time point are not known.

The V gene is TRBV7-9, the J gene TRBJ1-1, with D perhaps matching TRBD1 (6 bases). CDR3 length: 15 residues. Germline V CDR1 and CDR2: SEHNR, FQNEAQ (reference sequence). The V end lost 5 bases, the J end lost 5 bases, and 18 bases lay between the germline ends. The chain's CDR3 is CASSPPGRGGTEAFF. The DNA of the CDR3 is TGTGCCAGCAGCCCCCCCGGTAGGGGGGGGACTGAAGCTTTCTTT.

The chain links TRBV7-8 to TRBJ1-1; D is unclear. V lost 9 bases, J lost 0 bases, and 20 bases lay in between. CDR3 size: 16 residues. Germline CDR1 SGHVS, CDR2 FQNEAQ. The CDR3 is CARRNEPGIMNTEAFF. In DNA, the CDR3 is TGTGCCAGAAGAAACGAACCAGGAATAATGAACACTGAAGCTTTCTTT.

This clonotype turned up a few times. V gene TRBV21-1 combines with J gene TRBJ2-1; the table's D call, TRBD1, has no DNA check behind it. TRBV21-1 is a pseudogene. The CDR3 runs to 18 residues. In nucleotides, the CDR3 is TGTGCCAGCAGCAAAGGGAACCCCGGGACAGGGTGTTACAATGAGCAGTTCTTC. Translated: CASSKGNPGTGCYNEQFF.

The table lists this clonotype with many counts. This chain connects TRBV4-2 to TRBJ2-1; D remains ambiguous. The V end was cut by 0 bases, the J end by 0 bases, with 9 bases between. CDR3 length: 16 residues. Germline V gene lookup returns CDR1 LGHNA and CDR2 YNFKEQ. The CDR3 region has the DNA TGTGCCAGCAGCCAAGAGGGATCTACCTCCTACAATGAGCAGTTCTTC. This encodes CASSQEGSTSYNEQFF.

The V call is TRBV6-6, the J call TRBJ2-7, with a possible D match to TRBD2 (5 bases). Germline V gene lookup returns CDR1 MNHNY and CDR2 SVGAGI (reference sequence). The CDR3 consists of 11 residues. V was clipped by 8 bases and J by 1 base, with 6 bases between them. CDR3 sequence: CASGESYEQYV. In nucleotides, the CDR3 is TGTGCCAGCGGGGAGTCCTACGAGCAGTACGTC.

The rearrangement uses TRBV7-9 and TRBJ2-1; the match to TRBD1 covers 8 bases. With 4 bases clipped from V and 6 bases from J, the junction kept 8 bases outside the gene matches. The CDR3 sequence is 15 residues long. CDR1 SEHNR and CDR2 FQNEAQ come from the germline V gene (reference sequence). CDR3 nucleotide sequence: TGTGCCAGCAGCTCGACAACAGGGGGAGGCAATGAGCAGTTCTTC. Translating it yields CASSSTTGGGNEQFF.

The sample holds a few counts of this clonotype. The chain is built from TRBV7-6 and TRBJ2-5; 13 nucleotides match TRBD2. The V and J ends lost 0 bases and 7 bases, in that order; junction bases with no gene match: 14. The CDR3 spans 19 residues. The germline gives CDR1 SGHVS, CDR2 FNYEAQ. The CDR3 DNA reads as TGTGCCAGCAGCTTAGCGGCCGGGACTAGCGGGGCCCCTAGGGGGACCCAGTACTTC. Translation: CASSLAAGTSGAPRGTQYF.

This chain joins TRBV27 and TRBJ2-7, with no clear D. Between the trimmed V and J ends, which lost 8 bases and 2 bases, there was a span of 4 bases. Germline assignment: CDR1 MNHEY and CDR2 SMNVEV (reference sequence). The CDR3 runs 10 residues. The CDR3 DNA follows: TGTGCCAGCTTTACCTACGAGCAGTACGTC. This gives the protein CASFTYEQYV.

V usage is TRBV4-2 and J usage is TRBJ2-5; D remains ambiguous. The CDR3 is 15 amino acids. CDR1 and CDR2 (germline): LGHNA, YNFKEQ. V lost 0 bases to trimming and J lost 1 base, with 9 bases between them. CDR3 amino acids: CASSQEGRRQETQYF. Here the CDR3 DNA reads TGTGCCAGCAGCCAAGAAGGACGGCGCCAAGAGACCCAGTACTTC.

The chain combines TRBV5-1 with TRBJ1-2; the D is unclear. Trimming removed 4 bases from V and 1 base from J, with 14 bases in between. The CDR3 has 15 residues. Germline loops: CDR1 SGHRS, CDR2 YFSETQ. CDR3 region: CASSIGLGVNYGYTF. Here the CDR3 DNA reads TGCGCCAGCAGCATTGGTCTTGGGGTTAACTATGGCTACACCTTC.

The rearrangement joins TRBV28 to TRBJ2-7, with D perhaps TRBD1 or TRBD2 (7 bases each). The germline V and J ends were trimmed by 6 bases and 5 bases, with 17 bases remaining between them. CDR3 length: 14 residues. Looked up from germline, CDR1 is MDHEN and CDR2 is SYDVKM. The DNA of the CDR3 is TGTGCCAGCAGCCCCCCAGGGGGGGCGAACGAGCAGTACGTC. This gives the protein CASSPPGGANEQYV.

The chain recombines TRBV12-3 or TRBV12-4 with TRBJ2-5; possible D gene TRBD2, 5 bases. The germline V and J ends were trimmed by 8 bases and 4 bases, with 17 bases remaining between them. The CDR3 is 14 amino acids. CDR3 loop: CASASWGSAETQYF. In DNA form, the CDR3 reads TGTGCCAGCGCTTCTTGGGGTAGCGCAGAGACCCAGTACTTC.

This clonotype has only a few counts. The chain couples TRBV29-1 to TRBJ2-7; tentative D call: TRBD2 (5 bases). Deletions cut 2 bases from V and 2 bases from J, with 13 bases between. The CDR3 covers 14 residues. In germline, CDR1 is SQVTM, CDR2 ANQGSEA. CDR3: CSVETWTPTYEQYF. Here the CDR3 DNA reads TGCAGCGTTGAAACTTGGACTCCTACCTACGAGCAGTACTTC.

The genes are TRBV30 and TRBJ1-5; D might be TRBD1 (5 bases). The CDR3 runs 15 residues. Deletions cut 0 bases from V and 2 bases from J, with 11 bases between. CDR1 is GTSNPN, CDR2 SVGIG, per germline (reference sequence). The CDR3 coding sequence is TGTGCCTGGAGTGTAGGGGTAACTGGCAATCAGCCCCAGCATTTT. Amino acids: CAWSVGVTGNQPQHF.